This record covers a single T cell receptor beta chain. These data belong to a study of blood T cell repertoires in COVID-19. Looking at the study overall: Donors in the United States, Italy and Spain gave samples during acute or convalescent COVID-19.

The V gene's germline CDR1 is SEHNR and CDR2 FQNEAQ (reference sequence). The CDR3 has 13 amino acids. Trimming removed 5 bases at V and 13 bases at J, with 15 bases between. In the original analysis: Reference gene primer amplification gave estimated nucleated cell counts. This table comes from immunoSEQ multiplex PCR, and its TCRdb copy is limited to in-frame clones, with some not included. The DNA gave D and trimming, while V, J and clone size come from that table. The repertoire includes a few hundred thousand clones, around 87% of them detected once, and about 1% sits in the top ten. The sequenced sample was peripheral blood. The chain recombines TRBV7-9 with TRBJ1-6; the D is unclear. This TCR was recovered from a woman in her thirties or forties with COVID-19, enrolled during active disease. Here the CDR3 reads CASSPQSLSPLHF. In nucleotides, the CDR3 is TGTGCCAGCAGCCCCCAGTCCCTCTCGCCCCTCCACTTT.